A single sample is the source of the 17 T cell receptor beta chains below, sequenced in a study of cytomegalovirus exposure and HLA in healthy donors. Primers included in the PCR were 60 Vbeta and 13 Jbeta primers. Profiled with immunoSEQ multiplex PCR; TCRdb holds only in-frame clones, not every one. The repertoire includes approximately 170,000 clones, about 84% of them detected once, and 1% to 1.5% sits in the top ten. Sequences were obtained from PBMCs. These receptors all come from a man aged 45-65 years in good health and CMV-seropositive.

The chain couples TRBV30 to TRBJ2-3; tentatively, D is TRBD2 (5 bases). CDR1 and CDR2 from the germline V gene are GTSNPN and SVGIG (reference sequence). The CDR3 covers 15 residues. Deletions cut 3 bases from V and 1 base from J, with 14 bases between. CDR3: CAWSVGVKGTDTQYF. The CDR3 DNA reads TGTGCCTGGAGCGTCGGGGTTAAGGGCACAGATACGCAGTATTTT.

The chain has TRBV30 and TRBJ2-3; D is uncertain. CDR3 length: 12 residues. The germline CDR1 and CDR2 sequences are GTSNPN and SVGIG (reference sequence). V lost 2 bases and J lost 5, with 8 bases in between. CDR3: CAWSSLQDTQYF. The CDR3, as DNA: TGTGCCTGGAGTTCCTTACAAGATACGCAGTATTTT.

V gene TRBV7-2 combines with J gene TRBJ2-2, with D possibly TRBD1 on 6 matching bases. Germline loops: CDR1 SGHTA, CDR2 FQGNSA. V lost 0 bases and J lost 7, with 12 bases in between. The CDR3 totals 15 residues. CDR3 protein: CASSLARQVIGELFF. The CDR3 DNA reads as TGTGCCAGCAGCTTAGCGCGACAGGTTATCGGGGAGCTGTTTTTT.

The rearrangement links TRBV7-8 to TRBJ1-4; 9 bases are a match to TRBD1. CDR3 length: 18 amino acids. Per germline, CDR1 SGHVS and CDR2 FQNEAQ. V lost 4 bases to trimming and J lost 8 bases; unmatched junction nucleotides: 17. CDR3 bases: TGTGCCAGCAGCTGGACTTCGGGACAGGGATCACCTGCGGAAAAACTGTTTTTT. This sequence encodes CASSWTSGQGSPAEKLFF.

This clone was counted a few times. The CDR3 bases are TGTGCCAGCAGCTTATATCAGGGAAGGCGAGACGAGCAGTACTTC. Translated, it gives CASSLYQGRRDEQYF. This chain uses TRBV7-9 with TRBJ2-7, with D possibly matching TRBD1 (5 bases). Trimming took off 2 bases at V and 5 bases at J, with 16 bases between the two ends. Germline assignment: CDR1 SEHNR and CDR2 FQNEAQ (reference sequence). The CDR3 runs to 15 residues.

This clone is a singleton in its sample. The chain joins TRBV29-1 to TRBJ1-4; the D is unclear. Trimming shortened V by 7 bases and J by 8 bases, and 20 bases separated the two germline ends. Germline V gene sequence: CDR1 SQVTM, CDR2 ANQGSEA. There are 14 residues in the CDR3. The CDR3 sequence: CSAQIGGDGEKLFF. The DNA for the CDR3 is TGCAGCGCCCAAATTGGCGGGGATGGGGAAAAACTGTTTTTT.

The chain couples TRBV28 to TRBJ2-7, with TRBD1 as a possible D gene (6 bases). Trimming took 6 bases from V and 5 from J, leaving 8 bases between them. This CDR3 has 11 amino acids. The V gene's germline CDR1 is MDHEN and CDR2 SYDVKM. The CDR3 reads CASRGANEQYF. The CDR3 DNA sequence: TGTGCCAGCAGGGGGGCCAACGAGCAGTACTTC.

This clone was seen a handful of times. The CDR3 sequence is CASSQEGTIRMGYTF. In DNA, the CDR3 is TGTGCCAGCAGCCAAGAAGGTACGATCAGGATGGGCTACACCTTC. The chain links TRBV14 to TRBJ1-2, with D hard to call. This CDR3 contains 15 residues. Germline CDR1 SGHDN, CDR2 FVKESK. Between the trimmed V and J ends, which lost 0 bases and 8 bases, there was a span of 16 bases.

The rearrangement links TRBV29-1 to TRBJ2-7; 9 nucleotides agree with TRBD1. CDR3 length: 14 amino acids. With 4 bases clipped from V and 5 bases from J, the junction kept 9 bases outside the gene matches. The germline V gene encodes CDR1 SQVTM and CDR2 ANQGSEA. In nucleotides, the CDR3 is TGCAGCGTTGGTACCGGGACAGGGCGCAACGAGCAGTACTTC. Translation: CSVGTGTGRNEQYF.

This sequence joins TRBV5-1 and TRBJ2-1; 10 bases fit TRBD2. Germline-derived CDR1 and CDR2 are SGHRS and YFSETQ. The J segment lost 2 bases and the V segment lost 6 bases, leaving 5 bases of the junction unmatched. CDR3 length: 15 residues. The CDR3 is CASMEAGGPYNEQFF. The CDR3 coding sequence is TGCGCCAGCATGGAAGCGGGAGGGCCCTACAATGAGCAGTTCTTC.

This clone was detected only once. This sequence joins TRBV27 and TRBJ2-7; TRBD1 matches 7 bases. J was trimmed by 0 bases and V by 6 bases; bases with no gene match: 5. The germline CDR1 and CDR2 sequences are MNHEY and SMNVEV (reference sequence). The CDR3 has 14 amino acids. The CDR3 reads CASRSTGSSYEQYF. The CDR3 coding sequence is TGTGCCAGCAGATCGACAGGGAGCTCCTACGAGCAGTACTTC.

This sequence joins TRBV4-1 and TRBJ2-1; D possibly corresponds to TRBD2 (7 bases). Germline loops: CDR1 MGHRA, CDR2 YSYEKL. Trimming stripped 0 bases from V and 8 bases from J, with 17 bases between. This CDR3 is 16 amino acids long. The DNA for the CDR3 is TGCGCCAGCAGCCAAGATGTCGGGGGGCCGGGGGATGAGCAGTTCTTC. This gives the protein CASSQDVGGPGDEQFF.

The V gene is TRBV19, the J gene TRBJ2-1, with D perhaps TRBD1 (6 bases). Germline V CDR1 and CDR2: LNHDA, SQIVND (reference sequence). This CDR3 contains 14 residues. V gave up 5 bases and J gave up 3 bases, with 11 bases separating them. The CDR3 bases are TGTGCCAGTAGTCAAGGACAGTTCTACAATGAGCAGTTCTTC. Its protein product is CASSQGQFYNEQFF.

This chain's CDR3 is CASSLPDKANYGYTF. The CDR3 bases are TGTGCCAGCAGCTTGCCGGACAAAGCTAACTATGGCTACACCTTC. V is TRBV7-9 and J is TRBJ1-2, with D perhaps matching TRBD1 (5 bases). The germline CDR1 and CDR2 sequences are SEHNR and FQNEAQ (reference sequence). This CDR3 has 15 residues. Trimming took 3 bases from V and 0 from J, leaving 11 bases between them.

The rearrangement joins TRBV6-1 to TRBJ2-7, with a weak D call TRBD2 (6 bases). The CDR3 totals 16 residues. V was trimmed by 1 base and J by 0 bases, leaving 13 bases between them. Germline V gene data show CDR1 as MNHNS and CDR2 as SASEGT. CDR3 nucleotide sequence: TGTGCCAGCAGTGAAGAAGGGGCGGGGTACTCCTACGAGCAGTACTTC. It yields the protein CASSEEGAGYSYEQYF.

The rearrangement joins TRBV27 to TRBJ2-1; a possible D gene is TRBD2 (5 bases). Germline V lookup: CDR1 MNHEY, CDR2 SMNVEV (reference sequence). The V gene lost 2 bases and the J gene lost 4 bases, with 12 bases spanning the gap. This CDR3 spans 15 amino acids. Here the CDR3 DNA reads TGTGCCAGCAGTTTAAGGAGCACGGGGTACAATGAGCAGTTCTTC. Its protein is CASSLRSTGYNEQFF.

The chain has TRBV9 and TRBJ1-3, with D unclear. Germline assignment: CDR1 SGDLS and CDR2 YYNGEE. This CDR3 spans 14 amino acids. Trimming left V 2 bases short and J 1 base short, with 7 bases between. CDR3 DNA: TGTGCCAGCAGCGTGGAGGGATCTGGAAACACCATATATTTT. It translates to CASSVEGSGNTIYF.